The source of this T cell receptor beta chain is a study of T cell repertoires in cytomegalovirus infection. Across the study: Evidence of both CMV infection and a matching HLA type came from public TCR beta signatures.

TCRdb re-analysed the reads in MiXCR, keeping a single row per CDR3 protein. This table has around 320,000 distinct CDR3 sequences, around 9.5% appearing once. CDR1 MDHEN and CDR2 SYDVKM come from the germline V gene. Trimming took 10 bases from V and 2 from J, leaving 18 bases between them. This CDR3 is built from 14 residues. This clonotype showed up just a few times. The antigen remains undetermined. Study results and limitations: The study found HLA-C-restricted CMV-specific TCR beta clonotypes dominating the ex vivo response. Summed frequency of public TCR beta families distinguished CMV carriers with the relevant HLA.

This receptor was obtained from a human donor in good health (CMV status not recorded). Some clones in this sample may be carry-over from other donors' samples. Sequencing was done on a sample of PBMCs. The chain joins TRBV28 to TRBJ2-7; D may be TRBD2 (5 bases). DNA for the CDR3: TGTGCCACCCGTAAAGGAGGAGGTACCTACGAGCAGTACTTC. Protein: CATRKGGGTYEQYF.